Only one count was recorded for the clone carrying this T cell receptor (beta chain). What it binds is unknown. RNA served as the template for amplifying TCR beta CDR3 regions. HTBI primers served in a first-round RT-PCR, which a second-round multiplex PCR followed. One entry per CDR3 protein, called by TCRdb with MiXCR from the multiplex PCR reads. This table has over a million distinct CDR3 sequences, approximately 35% appearing once. The germline V and J ends were trimmed by 5 bases and 2 bases, with 19 bases remaining between them. Germline CDR1 DFQATT, CDR2 SNEGSKA (reference sequence). This CDR3 comprises 15 residues. These data are taken from a study of Graves' ophthalmopathy and Graves' hyperthyroidism. The overall study: In this cohort's terms, stable hyperthyroidism meant no ophthalmopathy by 18 months of follow-up.

Study-wide results and caveats: Ophthalmopathy and stable hyperthyroidism were discriminated by a 13-signature model, with over 85% sensitivity and approximately 78% specificity.

The hyperthyroidism patients had a new diagnosis of under 2 months' duration and were aged 18 to 65. It was on clinical symptoms, serum thyroxine, TRAb, thyroid ultrasound and orbital computed tomography that diagnosis relied. The chain carries TRBV20-1 and TRBJ2-7, with D perhaps matching TRBD1 (6 bases). Source material: peripheral blood or thyroid tissue (not recorded which). The receptor was derived from an adult man with Graves' hyperthyroidism. The DNA of the CDR3 is TGCAGTGCTGGGGATAGGACAGTGGCTACCTACGAGCAGTACTTC. Its translation: CSAGDRTVATYEQYF.